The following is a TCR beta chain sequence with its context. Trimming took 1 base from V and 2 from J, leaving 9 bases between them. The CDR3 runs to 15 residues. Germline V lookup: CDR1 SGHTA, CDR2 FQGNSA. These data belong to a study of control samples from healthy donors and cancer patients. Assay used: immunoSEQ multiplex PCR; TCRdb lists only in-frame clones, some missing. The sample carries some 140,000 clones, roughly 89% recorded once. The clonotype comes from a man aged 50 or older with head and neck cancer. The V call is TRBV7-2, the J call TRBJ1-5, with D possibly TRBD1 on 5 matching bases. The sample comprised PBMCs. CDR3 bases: TGTGCCAGCAGCTTAGTGGGCAGGGGCAATCAGCCCCAGCATTTT. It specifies CASSLVGRGNQPQHF.